This T cell receptor (beta chain) was recorded in a study of shared clonotypes between healthy human individuals. Across the whole study: The study used three CD4 naive, three CD4 memory, two CD8 naive and one CD8 memory plate per donor.

The protocol was immunoSEQ multiplex PCR, while the TCRdb copy is restricted to in-frame clones and leaves out a portion. Of roughly 770,000 clones listed, approximately 97% are singletons. CD45RO-negative, CCR7-selected cells formed the naive CD8 fraction, which excluded terminally differentiated effector memory CD45RA+ cells. Points on this clone: What it binds is unknown.

Findings of the study overall: A generally larger estimated richness was seen in naive subsets than in memory subsets. Relative to clonotypes present in all four donors, those not shared had lower generation probabilities. The authors sampled blood alone, and tissue repertoires likely differ.

Sequencing used naive CD8+ T cells sorted from blood. This TCR was sampled from a man younger than 45 in good health.

CDR3 coding DNA: TGTGCCAGCAGCTTAACGGACATAAATGAGCAGTTCTTC. This translates into CASSLTDINEQFF. V usage is TRBV7-3 and J usage is TRBJ2-1; D is possibly TRBD1 (5 bases). CDR3 length: 13 amino acids. V was trimmed by 0 bases and J by 7 bases, leaving 7 bases between them. Per the germline V gene, CDR1 is SGHTA and CDR2 is FQGTGA. The whole variable domain, filled in from reference TRBV7-3 and TRBJ2-1, reads GAGVSQTPSNKVTEKGKYVELRCDPISGHTALYWYRQSLGQGPEFLIYFQGTGAADDSGLPNDRFFAVRPEGSVSTLKIQRTERGDSAVYLCASSLTDINEQFFGPGTRLTVL.